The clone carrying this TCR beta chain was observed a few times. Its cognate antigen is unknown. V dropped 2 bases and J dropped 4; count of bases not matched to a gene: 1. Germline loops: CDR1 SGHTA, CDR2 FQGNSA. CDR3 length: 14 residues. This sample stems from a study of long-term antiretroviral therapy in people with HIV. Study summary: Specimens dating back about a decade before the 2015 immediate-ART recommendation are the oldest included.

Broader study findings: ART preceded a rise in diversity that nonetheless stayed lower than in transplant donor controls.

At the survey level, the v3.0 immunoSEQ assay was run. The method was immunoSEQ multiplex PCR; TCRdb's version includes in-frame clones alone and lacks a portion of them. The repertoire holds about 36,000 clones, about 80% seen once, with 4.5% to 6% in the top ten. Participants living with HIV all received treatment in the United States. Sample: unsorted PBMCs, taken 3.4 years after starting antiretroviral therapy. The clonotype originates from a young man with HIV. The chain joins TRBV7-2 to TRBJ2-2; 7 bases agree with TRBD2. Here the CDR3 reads CASSLTGGTGELFF. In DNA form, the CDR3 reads TGTGCCAGCAGCTTAACGGGGGGCACCGGGGAGCTGTTTTTT.